The clone carrying this TCR beta chain was detected a few times. This CDR3 spans 16 amino acids. Germline-derived CDR1 and CDR2 are SGDLS and YYNGEE. The junction had 9 bases not matched to a gene; V was cut back by 4 bases and J by 4 bases. The study ran its PCR with 60 Vbeta and 13 Jbeta primers. The assay was immunoSEQ multiplex PCR, and TCRdb's table has in-frame clones only and misses some. The sample holds some 64,000 clones; more than 70% are singletons and the top ten take 1.5%. The entry originates in a study of cytomegalovirus exposure and HLA in healthy donors. This receptor was identified in a man aged 25-40 years in good health and CMV-seropositive. The sequencing input was PBMCs. The rearrangement joins TRBV9 to TRBJ2-3; the match to TRBD2 covers 10 bases. Written as DNA, the CDR3 is TGTGCCAGCAGCCCGGGGAGGGGGACTAGCGCAGATACGCAGTATTTT. This encodes CASSPGRGTSADTQYF. Based on the CDR3 plus reference TRBV9 and TRBJ2-3, the full variable domain is DSGVTQTPKHLITATGQRVTLRCSPRSGDLSVYWYQQSLDQGLQFLIQYYNGEERAKGNILERFSAQQFPDLHSELNLSSLELGDSALYFCASSPGRGTSADTQYFGPGTRLTVL.